These 24 T cell receptor beta chains share one sample of origin, sequenced in a study of cytomegalovirus exposure and HLA in healthy donors. PCR employed 60 Vbeta and 13 Jbeta primers. Repertoires were generated with immunoSEQ multiplex PCR, while TCRdb's copy carries only in-frame clones and drops some. Among 100,000 to 150,000 clones listed, 73% were seen once. Sequencing used PBMCs. These receptors all stem from a man aged 60 to 75 in good health and CMV-seropositive.

This chain links TRBV5-1 with TRBJ2-5, with D perhaps TRBD2 (6 bases). Looked up from germline, CDR1 is SGHRS and CDR2 is YFSETQ. The V end lost 0 bases, the J end lost 5 bases, and 17 bases lay between the germline ends. The CDR3 has 16 amino acids. CDR3 region: CASSLVRSSGGETQYF. CDR3 DNA sequence: TGCGCCAGCAGCTTGGTGCGTAGTAGCGGAGGGGAGACCCAGTACTTC.

This chain joins TRBV4-1 and TRBJ2-1, with 7 positions matching TRBD2. Germline V lookup: CDR1 MGHRA, CDR2 YSYEKL. The V and J ends lost 1 base and 6 bases, in that order; junction bases with no gene match: 18. The CDR3 sequence is 19 residues long. Here the CDR3 DNA reads TGCGCCAGCAGCCAAGCAGGTCCAGCGGGGATTTACATAGGCAATGAGCAGTTCTTC. It yields the protein CASSQAGPAGIYIGNEQFF.

V is TRBV9 and J is TRBJ2-3; 11 bases match TRBD2. V dropped 3 bases and J dropped 0; count of bases not matched to a gene: 12. The CDR3 is 19 amino acids. Germline CDR1 reads SGDLS; CDR2 reads YYNGEE. The chain's CDR3 is CASSATGLAATTSTDTQYF. The CDR3 DNA is TGTGCCAGCAGCGCCACGGGACTAGCGGCAACCACTAGCACAGATACGCAGTATTTT.

This clone was detected only once. The rearrangement joins TRBV5-8 to TRBJ2-7; D possibly corresponds to TRBD1 (5 bases). The germline V gene has CDR1 SGHTS and CDR2 YDEGEE. CDR3 length: 14 residues. V was cut by 2 bases and J by 7 bases, with 16 bases left in between. CDR3 in DNA: TGTGCCAGCAGCTTAATGCCAGGGATGTATGAGCAGTACTTC. This sequence encodes CASSLMPGMYEQYF.

V gene TRBV5-1 combines with J gene TRBJ2-7, with D perhaps TRBD1 (5 bases). The V end was cut by 7 bases, the J end by 2 bases, with 19 bases between. This CDR3 has 15 amino acids. Germline-derived CDR1 and CDR2 are SGHRS and YFSETQ. The CDR3 region is CASYQGHQTTYEQYF. The CDR3 DNA sequence: TGCGCCAGCTACCAAGGACACCAAACGACCTACGAGCAGTACTTC. Complete variable domain (other parts from reference TRBV5-1 and TRBJ2-7): KAGVTQTPRYLIKTRGQQVTLSCSPISGHRSVSWYQQTPGQGLQFLFEYFSETQRNKGNFPGRFSGRQFSNSRSEMNVSTLELGDSALYLCASYQGHQTTYEQYFGPGTRLTVT.

This clone was detected only once. The chain has TRBV11-2 and TRBJ1-4; no reliable D call. This CDR3 has 13 residues. Germline V gives CDR1 SGHAT, CDR2 FQNNGV. V was pared by 5 bases and J by 8 bases, with 12 bases between. This CDR3 reads CASSPSEVEKLFF. CDR3 DNA: TGTGCCAGCAGCCCCAGTGAGGTCGAAAAACTGTTTTTT.

The CDR3 spells CASIPTNGNTIYF. The CDR3 DNA follows: TGTGCCAGCATCCCGACAAATGGAAACACCATATATTTT. The gene calls are TRBV28 and TRBJ1-3; D gene uncertain. Germline CDR1 MDHEN, CDR2 SYDVKM. The CDR3 loop spans 13 amino acids. Trimming left V 7 bases short and J 3 bases short, with 10 bases between. Variable domain in full (rest from reference TRBV28 and TRBJ1-3): DVKVTQSSRYLVKRTGEKVFLECVQDMDHENMFWYRQDPGLGLRLIYFSYDVKMKEKGDIPEGYSVSREKKERFSLILESASTNQTSMYLCASIPTNGNTIYFGEGSWLTVV.

The genes are TRBV2 and TRBJ1-1, with 7 bases identical to TRBD1. Trimming at V came to 6 bases and at J to 3 bases, leaving 4 bases not matched to a gene. The CDR3 has 13 amino acids. Germline V gene sequence: CDR1 SNHLY, CDR2 FYNNEI. CDR3 nucleotide sequence: TGTGCCAGCAGGCCCGACAGGGACACTGAAGCTTTCTTT. Protein sequence: CASRPDRDTEAFF. Based on the CDR3 plus reference TRBV2 and TRBJ1-1, the full variable domain is EPEVTQTPSHQVTQMGQEVILRCVPISNHLYFYWYRQILGQKVEFLVSFYNNEISEKSEIFDDQFSVERPDGSNFTLKIRSTKLEDSAMYFCASRPDRDTEAFFGQGTRLTVV.

The chain joins TRBV29-1 to TRBJ2-7; 9 positions match TRBD2. CDR3 size: 13 residues. In germline, CDR1 is SQVTM, CDR2 ANQGSEA. V dropped 4 bases and J dropped 3; count of bases not matched to a gene: 4. In DNA, the CDR3 is TGCAGCGTTGGCGATAGCGGGGGCTACGAGCAGTACTTC. It codes for CSVGDSGGYEQYF.

This clone was recorded many times. The J gene is TRBJ1-6, the V gene TRBV28, with D possibly being TRBD1 (5 bases). Germline V lookup: CDR1 MDHEN, CDR2 SYDVKM. The CDR3 totals 12 residues. With 3 bases removed from V and 10 bases from J, the gap between germline ends came to 7 bases. DNA for the CDR3: TGTGCCAGCAGTTTGACAGAATCACCCCTCCACTTT. It specifies CASSLTESPLHF.

The V gene is TRBV28, the J gene TRBJ2-5; possibly TRBD2 for D (7 bases). Trimming removed 9 bases at V and 5 bases at J, with 19 bases between. Germline V lookup: CDR1 MDHEN, CDR2 SYDVKM. The CDR3 consists of 14 residues. The CDR3 sequence: CASWGGASVETQYF. The DNA of the CDR3 is TGTGCCAGTTGGGGGGGCGCTTCGGTCGAGACCCAGTACTTC.

CDR3 bases: TGTGCCAGTAGTAAACGGGACAACTACGAGCAGTACTTC. Protein: CASSKRDNYEQYF. J is TRBJ2-7 and V is TRBV5-4; a possible D gene is TRBD1 (6 bases). This CDR3 region has 13 residues. V lost 8 bases, J lost 3 bases, and 15 bases lay in between. The germline gives CDR1 SGHNT, CDR2 YYREEE (reference sequence).

The rearrangement joins TRBV18 to TRBJ1-1; 7 bases map to TRBD1. Trimming took 6 bases from V and 0 from J; bases not matched to a gene: 7. The CDR3 runs to 15 residues. Germline V gene lookup returns CDR1 KGHSH and CDR2 LQKENI. The DNA for the CDR3 is TGTGCCAGCTCCCCAAGACAGGGCATGAACACTGAAGCTTTCTTT. Protein product: CASSPRQGMNTEAFF.

This chain links TRBV5-1 with TRBJ2-7; 7 positions agree with TRBD1. Germline lookup yields CDR1 SGHRS and CDR2 YFSETQ. CDR3 size: 14 residues. Unmatched junction bases numbered 7, after V lost 3 bases and J lost 4 bases. The CDR3 reads CASSSGGSRYEQYF. For the CDR3, the DNA is TGCGCCAGCAGCTCAGGGGGAAGTAGGTACGAGCAGTACTTC.

This clone was observed at least ten times. This chain links TRBV6-7 with TRBJ1-5; D call uncertain. TRBV6-7 is treated as an ORF (open reading frame) with a function not yet certain. Trimming cost V 5 bases and J 4 bases, with 12 bases left between them. This CDR3 spans 14 amino acids. This CDR3 reads CASSNGETNQPQHF. CDR3 DNA: TGTGCCAGCAGTAACGGGGAGACTAATCAGCCCCAGCATTTT.

The rearrangement uses TRBV7-8 and TRBJ2-5, with 14 bases that match TRBD2. This CDR3 spans 17 amino acids. The V and J ends lost 3 bases and 1 base, in that order; junction bases with no gene match: 4. Germline V gives CDR1 SGHVS, CDR2 FQNEAQ. CDR3 DNA sequence: TGTGCCAGCAGCTTTTTGGGACTAGCGGGGGCCCAAGAGACCCAGTACTTC. This sequence encodes CASSFLGLAGAQETQYF.

V is TRBV9 and J is TRBJ1-1, with unresolved D. The V gene lost 0 bases and the J gene lost 6 bases, with 15 bases spanning the gap. The CDR3 covers 15 residues. Germline values: CDR1 SGDLS, CDR2 YYNGEE. The DNA for the CDR3 is TGTGCCAGCAGCGTAGAGGGAGACCCCTACGCTGAAGCTTTCTTT. Its translation: CASSVEGDPYAEAFF.

This clone was counted only a few times. V is TRBV4-2 and J is TRBJ1-6, with D perhaps TRBD1 (6 bases). Trimming cost V 4 bases and J 9 bases, with 16 bases left between them. Germline V gene data show CDR1 as LGHNA and CDR2 as YNFKEQ. The CDR3 has 15 residues. The CDR3 nucleotides are TGTGCCAGCAGCCCAGAGGGGGGGGCTAGTTCACCCCTCCACTTT. Its translation is CASSPEGGASSPLHF.

CDR3 nucleotides: TGTGCCAGCTCACTGGCCCAGGGCACTGAAGCTTTCTTT. Translation: CASSLAQGTEAFF. The chain carries TRBV18 and TRBJ1-1; D may be TRBD1 (5 bases). This CDR3 is built from 13 residues. In germline, CDR1 is KGHSH, CDR2 LQKENI. V gave up 4 bases and J gave up 4 bases, with 10 bases separating them.

A few counts support this clone. The rearrangement joins TRBV4-1 to TRBJ2-7; weak D call: TRBD2 (7 bases). The CDR3 has 16 amino acids. Trimming took off 4 bases at V and 2 bases at J, with 18 bases between the two ends. The V gene's germline CDR1 is MGHRA and CDR2 YSYEKL. The CDR3 DNA follows: TGCGCCAGCAGCCGGGGGGAGGGGGGACAAGCCTACGAGCAGTACTTC. It encodes CASSRGEGGQAYEQYF.

The rearrangement uses TRBV5-4 and TRBJ2-4; D is possibly TRBD2 (5 bases). The germline V gene has CDR1 SGHNT and CDR2 YYREEE (reference sequence). The germline V and J ends were trimmed by 4 bases and 6 bases, with 14 bases remaining between them. The CDR3 is made up of 14 amino acids. CDR3 coding DNA: TGTGCCAGCAGCCAAGATCAGGAGGTAAACATTCAGTACTTC. Residues: CASSQDQEVNIQYF.

The chain carries TRBV10-1 and TRBJ2-5; maybe TRBD1 (5 bases). Germline values: CDR1 WNHNN, CDR2 SYGVQD (reference sequence). This CDR3 is built from 17 residues. V was pared by 0 bases and J by 6 bases, with 20 bases between. This CDR3 reads CASSESGRGASVKTQYF. The CDR3 DNA sequence: TGCGCCAGCAGTGAGTCGGGTAGGGGCGCCAGCGTGAAGACCCAGTACTTC.

The chain's CDR3 is CASSNHRDSYNEQFF. DNA for the CDR3: TGTGCCAGCAGCAATCACAGGGACTCCTACAATGAGCAGTTCTTC. The chain carries TRBV7-9 and TRBJ2-1; tentatively, D is TRBD1 (6 bases). Germline loops: CDR1 SEHNR, CDR2 FQNEAQ (reference sequence). V was shortened by 5 bases and J by 0 bases, with 11 bases between the two germline ends. This CDR3 contains 15 residues.

As for this clone: Its ends do not fully match the called genes, so a read error is possible. The CDR3 region is CAWSYSRGRNQPQHF. CDR3 DNA: TGTGCCTGGAGTTATTCGAGGGGGCGCAACCAGCCCCAGCATTTT. The chain couples TRBV30 to TRBJ1-5; 7 nucleotides agree with TRBD1. Per the germline V gene, CDR1 is GTSNPN and CDR2 is SVGIG (reference sequence). The CDR3 has 15 amino acids.